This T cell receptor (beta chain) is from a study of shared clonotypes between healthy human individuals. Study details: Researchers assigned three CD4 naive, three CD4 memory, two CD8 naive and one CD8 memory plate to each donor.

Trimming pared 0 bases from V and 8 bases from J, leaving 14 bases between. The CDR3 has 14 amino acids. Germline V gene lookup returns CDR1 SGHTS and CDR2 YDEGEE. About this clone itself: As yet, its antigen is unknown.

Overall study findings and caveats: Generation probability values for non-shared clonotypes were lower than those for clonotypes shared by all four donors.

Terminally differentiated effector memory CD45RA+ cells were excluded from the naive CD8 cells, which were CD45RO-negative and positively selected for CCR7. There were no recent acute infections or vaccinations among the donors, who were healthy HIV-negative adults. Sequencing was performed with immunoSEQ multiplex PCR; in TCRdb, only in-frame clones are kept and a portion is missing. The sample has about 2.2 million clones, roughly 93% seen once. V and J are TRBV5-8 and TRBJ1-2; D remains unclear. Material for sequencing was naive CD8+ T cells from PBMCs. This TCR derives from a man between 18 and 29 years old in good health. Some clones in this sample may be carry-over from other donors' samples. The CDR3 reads CASSLVAGRRGYTF. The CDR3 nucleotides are TGTGCCAGCAGCTTGGTTGCCGGGAGGCGAGGCTACACCTTC.